The sequence of this TCR beta chain was determined in a study of shared clonotypes between healthy human individuals. The CDR3 loop spans 16 amino acids. From germline, CDR1 is LGHNA and CDR2 YSLEER. Trimming took off 1 base at V and 1 base at J, with 8 bases between the two ends. Assay used: immunoSEQ multiplex PCR; TCRdb lists only in-frame clones, some missing. Counted here are some 980,000 clones, approximately 80% occurring once; the ten biggest clones make up around 1.5%. The count of this clone is one. The source is a man aged 18 to 30 in good health. The chain employs TRBV4-3 and TRBJ1-6; D uncertain. Material: memory CD4+ T cells sorted from blood. Subset here: CD45RA-negative fraction. The CDR3 is CASSQAASSYNSPLHF. As DNA, the CDR3 is TGCGCCAGCAGCCAAGCAGCCAGTTCCTATAATTCACCCCTCCACTTT.